Each of the 23 T cell receptor beta chains below was sequenced from the same sample in a study of early T cells in non-severe SARS-CoV-2 infection. TCRdb analysed the 5' RACE reads with MiXCR anew, one entry per CDR3 protein. The sample contains about 76,000 distinct CDR3 sequences, around a sixth of which appear only once. The sequenced sample consisted of whole blood. Receptors were obtained from an adult who was a healthcare worker with PCR-confirmed SARS-CoV-2 infection or an uninfected control (not recorded which).

This clonotype was found a few times. The chain carries TRBV19 and TRBJ2-1; 8 nucleotides agree with TRBD2. Trimming at V came to 3 bases and at J to 6 bases, leaving 7 bases not matched to a gene. This CDR3 region has 15 residues. Germline V lookup: CDR1 LNHDA, CDR2 SQIVND (reference sequence). The CDR3 sequence: CASSIRAGAINEQFF. In DNA, the CDR3 is TGTGCCAGTAGTATCCGAGCGGGGGCAATCAATGAGCAGTTCTTC.

This clonotype was seen ten or more times. The chain joins TRBV13 to TRBJ2-1; D unresolved. Trimming left V 5 bases short and J 0 bases short, with 14 bases between. The CDR3 is 16 residues long. Germline values: CDR1 PRHDT, CDR2 FYEKMQ (reference sequence). This CDR3 reads CASSPPPASSYNEQFF. CDR3 nucleotide sequence: TGTGCCAGCAGCCCCCCTCCGGCTAGCTCCTACAATGAGCAGTTCTTC.

In its sample, this clonotype was seen a few times. The chain couples TRBV27 to TRBJ2-3, with D possibly TRBD1 on 6 matching bases. The germline gives CDR1 MNHEY, CDR2 SMNVEV (reference sequence). V gave up 4 bases and J gave up 9 bases, with 11 bases separating them. The CDR3 has 12 residues. The CDR3 loop reads CASSYSGTTQYF. The DNA of the CDR3 is TGTGCCAGCAGTTATTCTGGGACAACGCAGTATTTT.

The chain combines TRBV5-5 with TRBJ2-3; D uncertain. This CDR3 is built from 15 residues. Trimming left V 0 bases short and J 2 bases short, with 10 bases between. Germline V CDR1 and CDR2: SGHKS, YYEKEE (reference sequence). DNA for the CDR3: TGTGCCAGCAGCTTGGGTCAATTAAACACAGATACGCAGTATTTT. This translates into CASSLGQLNTDTQYF.

The table lists this clonotype with a count of one. The V and J genes are TRBV25-1 and TRBJ2-7; 9 bases are shared with TRBD1. V gave up 2 bases and J gave up 0 bases; unmatched junction bases: 2. The CDR3 runs 15 residues. Germline loops: CDR1 MGHDK, CDR2 SYGVNS. The CDR3 sequence: CASSEDRGNSYEQYF. CDR3 in DNA: TGTGCCAGCAGTGAAGACAGGGGGAACTCCTACGAGCAGTACTTC.

This sequence joins TRBV12-3 or TRBV12-4 and TRBJ2-7, with D perhaps matching TRBD2 (6 bases). The V and J ends lost 6 bases and 0 bases respectively, with 15 bases between them. The CDR3 runs to 15 residues. CDR3 protein: CASSIRGASSYEQYF. CDR3 bases: TGTGCCAGCAGCATACGCGGGGCGAGCTCCTACGAGCAGTACTTC.

In this sample, this clonotype turned up a few times. This chain uses TRBV9 with TRBJ2-7, with D perhaps TRBD2 (6 bases). The ends were cut back, 0 bases at V and 5 bases at J, with 9 bases in the middle. The CDR3 is 13 residues long. In germline, CDR1 is SGDLS, CDR2 YYNGEE. The CDR3 here is CASSVGGGNEQYF. The CDR3 DNA is TGTGCCAGCAGCGTAGGAGGCGGGAACGAGCAGTACTTC. The full variable domain, rest sourced from reference TRBV9 and TRBJ2-7, is DSGVTQTPKHLITATGQRVTLRCSPRSGDLSVYWYQQSLDQGLQFLIQYYNGEERAKGNILERFSAQQFPDLHSELNLSSLELGDSALYFCASSVGGGNEQYFGPGTRLTVT.

The chain joins TRBV13 to TRBJ2-7, with D perhaps matching TRBD1 (6 bases). This CDR3 is built from 14 residues. Trimming shortened V by 1 base and J by 1 base, and 8 bases separated the two germline ends. Germline CDR1 and CDR2: PRHDT and FYEKMQ (reference sequence). DNA for the CDR3: TGTGCCAGCAGCTTAGTGCAGGGGTCCTACGAGCAGTACTTC. Translating it yields CASSLVQGSYEQYF. The full variable domain, rest sourced from reference TRBV13 and TRBJ2-7, is AAGVIQSPRHLIKEKRETATLKCYPIPRHDTVYWYQQGPGQDPQFLISFYEKMQSDKGSIPDRFSAQQFSDYHSELNMSSLELGDSALYFCASSLVQGSYEQYFGPGTRLTVT.

The chain recombines TRBV18 with TRBJ2-6; D is ambiguous. Germline V lookup: CDR1 KGHSH, CDR2 LQKENI. The length of the CDR3 is 16 residues. The germline V and J ends were trimmed by 2 bases and 2 bases, with 10 bases remaining between them. CDR3 residues: CASSPSFGPGANVLTF. As DNA, the CDR3 is TGTGCCAGCTCACCAAGTTTCGGGCCTGGGGCCAACGTCCTGACTTTC. Using reference TRBV18 and TRBJ2-6 for the parts outside the CDR3, the full variable domain is NAGVMQNPRHLVRRRGQEARLRCSPMKGHSHVYWYRQLPEEGLKFMVYLQKENIIDESGMPKERFSAEFPKEGPSILRIQQVVRGDSAAYFCASSPSFGPGANVLTFGAGSRLTVL.

This clonotype was observed many times. The chain combines TRBV25-1 with TRBJ1-6, with TRBD1 identical over 10 bases. CDR3 length: 15 residues. V gave up 6 bases and J gave up 9 bases; unmatched junction bases: 8. Per the germline V gene, CDR1 is MGHDK and CDR2 is SYGVNS. The CDR3 nucleotides are TGTGCCAGCAGGATGACAGGGGGCGCTTTTTCACCCCTCCACTTT. Protein: CASRMTGGAFSPLHF.

There are a few counts of this clonotype. The chain combines TRBV7-3 with TRBJ2-1; the match to TRBD2 covers 7 bases. V trimming: 4 bases; J trimming: 6 bases; junction bases outside the gene matches: 9. Looked up from germline, CDR1 is SGHTA and CDR2 is FQGTGA. CDR3 length equals 15 residues. This CDR3 reads CASSSPEERGNEQFF. Written as DNA, the CDR3 is TGTGCCAGCAGCTCACCCGAGGAGCGGGGCAATGAGCAGTTCTTC.

The chain employs TRBV12-3 or TRBV12-4 and TRBJ2-7; D possibly corresponds to TRBD1 (6 bases). V was shortened by 2 bases and J by 1 base, with 9 bases between the two germline ends. This CDR3 is 14 amino acids long. The CDR3 DNA reads TGTGCCAGCAGTTTAAAAGGGGGTTCCTACGAGCAGTACTTC. Translated, it gives CASSLKGGSYEQYF.

The chain joins TRBV29-1 to TRBJ1-5; 10 positions match TRBD1. Germline V gene sequence: CDR1 SQVTM, CDR2 ANQGSEA. Trimming at V came to 7 bases and at J to 6 bases, leaving 6 bases not matched to a gene. CDR3 length equals 13 residues. In DNA form, the CDR3 reads TGCAGCGCGGGACAGGGGCTTGGTCAGCCCCAGCATTTT. Its protein product is CSAGQGLGQPQHF.

This clonotype was observed a handful of times. CDR3 coding DNA: TGTGCCAGCAGCCCTCGACAGAACATGAACACTGAAGCTTTCTTT. The encoded protein is CASSPRQNMNTEAFF. J is TRBJ1-1 and V is TRBV7-2, with a weak D call TRBD1 (5 bases). V lost 5 bases to trimming and J lost 0 bases, with 13 bases between them. Per the germline V gene, CDR1 is SGHTA and CDR2 is FQGNSA. The CDR3 length is 15 residues.

In this sample, this clonotype turned up a few times. The chain employs TRBV7-8 and TRBJ1-1; no firm D call. This CDR3 contains 14 residues. V lost 3 bases and J lost 4, with 12 bases in between. Germline V gene sequence: CDR1 SGHVS, CDR2 FQNEAQ. The CDR3 is CASSLTHSGTEAFF. In DNA form, the CDR3 reads TGTGCCAGCAGCTTGACCCATTCCGGCACTGAAGCTTTCTTT.

The DNA of the CDR3 is TGTGCCAGCAGCCCCGACAGGGCACCCTCCTACGAGCAGTACTTC. Amino acids: CASSPDRAPSYEQYF. This sequence joins TRBV7-2 and TRBJ2-7; 7 nucleotides agree with TRBD1. Germline CDR1 SGHTA, CDR2 FQGNSA. J lost 0 bases, V lost 5 bases, and 7 bases had no gene match. This CDR3 contains 15 residues.

This clonotype appeared a few times. The V call is TRBV3-1, the J call TRBJ2-3, with TRBD2 matching over 7 bases. Unmatched junction bases numbered 5, after V lost 4 bases and J lost 1 base. The CDR3 is made up of 15 amino acids. The germline CDR1 and CDR2 sequences are LGHDT and YNNKEL (reference sequence). CDR3 coding DNA: TGTGCCAGCAGCCCCGAAGGACTAGGCACAGATACGCAGTATTTT. This sequence encodes CASSPEGLGTDTQYF.

The genes are TRBV28 and TRBJ2-7; TRBD1 agrees at 7 bases. Germline V gives CDR1 MDHEN, CDR2 SYDVKM. Trimming cost V 3 bases and J 5 bases; bases outside gene matches: 7. The CDR3 is 14 amino acids. Here the CDR3 DNA reads TGTGCCAGCAGTTTGGGCAGGGGGTTCCACGAGCAGTACTTC. Protein product: CASSLGRGFHEQYF.

This clonotype was found a few times. The chain has TRBV4-2 and TRBJ2-2; TRBD2 matches 14 bases. CDR1 and CDR2 from the germline V gene are LGHNA and YNFKEQ. The J segment lost 8 bases and the V segment lost 2 bases, leaving 4 bases of the junction unmatched. The CDR3 length is 16 residues. DNA for the CDR3: TGTGCCAGCAGCCAACCGGGACTAGCGGGAGAAGGGGAGCTGTTTTTT. This translates into CASSQPGLAGEGELFF.

The chain recombines TRBV19 with TRBJ2-2; 8 positions agree with TRBD1. The CDR3 is 16 amino acids. V lost 7 bases to trimming and J lost 4 bases; unmatched junction nucleotides: 11. From germline, CDR1 is LNHDA and CDR2 SQIVND (reference sequence). The CDR3 DNA sequence: TGTGCCAGTAATCCTTGGGGACAGGAGAGCACCGGGGAGCTGTTTTTT. It translates to CASNPWGQESTGELFF. Together with reference TRBV19 and TRBJ2-2, the CDR3 gives the full variable domain: DGGITQSPKYLFRKEGQNVTLSCEQNLNHDAMYWYRQDPGQGLRLIYYSQIVNDFQKGDIAEGYSVSREKKESFPLTVTSAQKNPTAFYLCASNPWGQESTGELFFGEGSRLTVL.

This clonotype was detected many times. The rearrangement links TRBV2 to TRBJ1-2, with D uncertain. In germline, CDR1 is SNHLY, CDR2 FYNNEI. Trimming removed 4 bases from V and 4 bases from J, with 7 bases in between. CDR3 size: 12 residues. The CDR3 nucleotides read TGTGCCAGCAGTGCCAAGGCCTATGGCTACACCTTC. It yields the protein CASSAKAYGYTF.

This clonotype was observed a few times. This chain connects TRBV12-2 to TRBJ2-7; no check of the table's D call, TRBD1, against the DNA was made. TRBV12-2 represents a pseudogene. This CDR3 is 16 amino acids long. The CDR3 DNA reads as TGTGCAAGTCGCCGGGGCGGGGCCGCGCGTGAGTACGAGCAGTACTTC. Its translation: CASRRGGAAREYEQYF.

This clonotype has only a few counts. The J gene is TRBJ1-1, the V gene TRBV11-2; 9 nucleotides match TRBD1. This CDR3 has 12 residues. Germline loops: CDR1 SGHAT, CDR2 FQNNGV. Losses at the gene ends were 10 bases for V and 3 bases for J; bases not matched to a gene: 3. Here the CDR3 DNA reads TGTGCCACTTGGGACAGGGACACTGAAGCTTTCTTT. Its protein product is CATWDRDTEAFF.